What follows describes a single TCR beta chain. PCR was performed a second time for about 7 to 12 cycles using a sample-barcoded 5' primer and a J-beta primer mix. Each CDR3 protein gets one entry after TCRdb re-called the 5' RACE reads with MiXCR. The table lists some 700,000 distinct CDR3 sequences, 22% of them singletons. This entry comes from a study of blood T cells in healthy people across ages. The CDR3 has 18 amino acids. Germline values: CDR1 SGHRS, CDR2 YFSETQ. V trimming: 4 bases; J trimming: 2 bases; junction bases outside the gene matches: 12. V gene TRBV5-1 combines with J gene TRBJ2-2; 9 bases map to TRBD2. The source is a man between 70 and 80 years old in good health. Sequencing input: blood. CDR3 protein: CASSPSPSGGLNTGELFF. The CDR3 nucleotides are TGCGCCAGCAGCCCCTCCCCCAGCGGGGGGCTAAACACCGGGGAGCTGTTTTTT.